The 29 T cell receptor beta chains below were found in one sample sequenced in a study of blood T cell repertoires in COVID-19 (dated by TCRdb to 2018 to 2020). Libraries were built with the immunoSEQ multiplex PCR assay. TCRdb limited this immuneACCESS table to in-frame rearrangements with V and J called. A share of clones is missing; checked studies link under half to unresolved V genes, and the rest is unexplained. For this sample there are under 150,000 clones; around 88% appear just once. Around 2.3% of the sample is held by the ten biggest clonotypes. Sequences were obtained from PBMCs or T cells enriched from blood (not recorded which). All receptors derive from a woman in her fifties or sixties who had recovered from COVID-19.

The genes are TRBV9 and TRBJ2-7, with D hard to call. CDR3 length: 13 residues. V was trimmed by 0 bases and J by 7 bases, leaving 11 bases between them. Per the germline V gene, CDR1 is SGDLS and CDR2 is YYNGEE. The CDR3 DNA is TGTGCCAGCAGCGTAGGTTTGGCAGAAGAGCAGTACTTC. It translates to CASSVGLAEEQYF.

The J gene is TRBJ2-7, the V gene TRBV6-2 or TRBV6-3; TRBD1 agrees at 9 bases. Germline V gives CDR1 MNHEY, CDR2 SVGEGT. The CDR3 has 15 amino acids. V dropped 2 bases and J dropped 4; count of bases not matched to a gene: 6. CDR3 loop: CASSYQGQGTYEQYF. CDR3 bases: TGTGCCAGCAGTTACCAAGGACAGGGGACTTACGAGCAGTACTTC.

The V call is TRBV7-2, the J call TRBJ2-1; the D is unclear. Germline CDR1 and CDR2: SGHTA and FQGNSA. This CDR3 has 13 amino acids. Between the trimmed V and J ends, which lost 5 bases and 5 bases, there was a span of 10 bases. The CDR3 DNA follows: TGTGCCAGCAGCAATACTCGGGACAATGAGCAGTTCTTC. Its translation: CASSNTRDNEQFF.

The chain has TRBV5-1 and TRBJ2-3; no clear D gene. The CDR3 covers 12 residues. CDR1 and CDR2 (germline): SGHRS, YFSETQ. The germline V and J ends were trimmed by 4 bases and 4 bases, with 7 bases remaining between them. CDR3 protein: CASSQLADTQYF. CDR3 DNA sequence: TGCGCCAGCAGCCAGCTAGCAGATACGCAGTATTTT.

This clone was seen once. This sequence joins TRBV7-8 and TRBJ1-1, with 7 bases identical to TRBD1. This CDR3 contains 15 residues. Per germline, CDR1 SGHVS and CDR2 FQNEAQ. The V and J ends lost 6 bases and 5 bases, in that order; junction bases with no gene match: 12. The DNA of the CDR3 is TGTGCCAGCAGTCCCCAGGGGGTTGGGGGGACTGAAGCTTTCTTT. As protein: CASSPQGVGGTEAFF.

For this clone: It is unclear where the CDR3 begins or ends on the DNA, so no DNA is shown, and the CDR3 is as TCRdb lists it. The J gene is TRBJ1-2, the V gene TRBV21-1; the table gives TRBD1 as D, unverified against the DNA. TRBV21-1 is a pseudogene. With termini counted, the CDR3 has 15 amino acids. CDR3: CASSWATGTPYGYTF.

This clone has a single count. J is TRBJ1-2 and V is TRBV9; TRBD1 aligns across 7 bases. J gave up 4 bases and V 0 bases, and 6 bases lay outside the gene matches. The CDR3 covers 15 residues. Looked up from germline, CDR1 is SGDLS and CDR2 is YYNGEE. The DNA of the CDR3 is TGTGCCAGCAGCGTAGGGGACGGGACAGTCTATGGCTACACCTTC. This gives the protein CASSVGDGTVYGYTF.

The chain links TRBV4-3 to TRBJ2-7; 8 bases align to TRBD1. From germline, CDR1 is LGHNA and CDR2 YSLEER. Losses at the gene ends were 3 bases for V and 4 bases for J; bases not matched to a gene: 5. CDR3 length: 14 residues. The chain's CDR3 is CASSHGQGNYEQYF. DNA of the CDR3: TGCGCCAGCAGCCACGGACAGGGTAATTACGAGCAGTACTTC.

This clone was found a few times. The CDR3, as DNA: TGCAGCGTTGTAACAGGCCCGAACACTGAAGCTTTCTTT. Protein product: CSVVTGPNTEAFF. The rearrangement links TRBV29-1 to TRBJ1-1; D perhaps matches TRBD1 (5 bases). The CDR3 covers 13 residues. Germline-derived CDR1 and CDR2 are SQVTM and ANQGSEA. V was shortened by 4 bases and J by 1 base, with 10 bases between the two germline ends.

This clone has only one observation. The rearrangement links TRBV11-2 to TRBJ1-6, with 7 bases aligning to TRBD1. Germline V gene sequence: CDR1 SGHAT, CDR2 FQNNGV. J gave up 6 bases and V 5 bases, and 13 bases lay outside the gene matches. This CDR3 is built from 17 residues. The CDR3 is CASSLSPYRGGNSPLHF. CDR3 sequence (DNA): TGTGCCAGCAGCCTTAGCCCATACAGGGGCGGTAATTCACCCCTCCACTTT.

Here the CDR3 reads CASSENLAGAPLRETQYF. The CDR3, as DNA: TGTGCCAGCAGTGAGAACCTAGCGGGGGCTCCCCTACGGGAGACCCAGTACTTC. The chain joins TRBV2 to TRBJ2-5; 10 nucleotides match TRBD2. Per the germline V gene, CDR1 is SNHLY and CDR2 is FYNNEI. The CDR3 extends over 18 amino acids. V lost 3 bases, J lost 5 bases, and 15 bases stayed unmatched.

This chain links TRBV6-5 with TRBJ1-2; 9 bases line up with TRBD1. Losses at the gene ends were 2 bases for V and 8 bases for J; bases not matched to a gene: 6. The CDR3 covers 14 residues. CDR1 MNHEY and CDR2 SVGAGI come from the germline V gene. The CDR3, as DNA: TGTGCCAGCAGTTACCTGGGACAGGGAGGCGGCTACACCTTC. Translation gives CASSYLGQGGGYTF.

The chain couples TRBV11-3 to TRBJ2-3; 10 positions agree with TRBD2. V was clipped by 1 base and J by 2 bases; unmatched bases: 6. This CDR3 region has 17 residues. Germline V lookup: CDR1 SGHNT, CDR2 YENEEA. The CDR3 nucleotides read TGTGCCAGCAGCTTAGGGAGCGGGGGGGGATCCACAGATACGCAGTATTTT. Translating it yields CASSLGSGGGSTDTQYF. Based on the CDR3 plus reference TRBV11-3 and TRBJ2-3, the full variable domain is EAGVVQSPRYKIIEKKQPVAFWCNPISGHNTLYWYLQNLGQGPELLIRYENEEAVDDSQLPKDRFSAERLKGVDSTLKIQPAELGDSAVYLCASSLGSGGGSTDTQYFGPGTRLTVL.

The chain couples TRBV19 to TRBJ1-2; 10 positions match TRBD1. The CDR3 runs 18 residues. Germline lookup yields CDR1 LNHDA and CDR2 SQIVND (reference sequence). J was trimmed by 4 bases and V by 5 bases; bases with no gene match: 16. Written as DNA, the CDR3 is TGTGCCAGTAGTTCCCTACCGGGACAGGGGTTTGGTGGCTATGGCTACACCTTC. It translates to CASSSLPGQGFGGYGYTF.

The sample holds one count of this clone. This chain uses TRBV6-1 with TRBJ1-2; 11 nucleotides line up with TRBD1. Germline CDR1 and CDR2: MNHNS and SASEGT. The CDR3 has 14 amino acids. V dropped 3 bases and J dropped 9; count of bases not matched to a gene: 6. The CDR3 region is CASSDGQGAGSYTF. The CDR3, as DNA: TGTGCCAGCAGTGACGGACAGGGGGCAGGTAGCTACACCTTC.

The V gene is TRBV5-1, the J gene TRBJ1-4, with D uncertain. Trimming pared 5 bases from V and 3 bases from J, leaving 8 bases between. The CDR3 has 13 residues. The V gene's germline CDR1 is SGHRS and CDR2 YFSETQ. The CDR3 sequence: CASRVQSNEKLFF. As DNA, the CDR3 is TGCGCCAGCAGGGTACAGTCTAATGAAAAACTGTTTTTT.

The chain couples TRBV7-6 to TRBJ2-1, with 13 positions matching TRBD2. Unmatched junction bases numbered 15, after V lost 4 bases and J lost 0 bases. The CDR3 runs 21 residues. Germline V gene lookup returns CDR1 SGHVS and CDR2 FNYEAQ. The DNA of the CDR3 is TGTGCCAGCAGCTCACCACCGGGACTAGCGGGGAGCAAGAGCTCCTACAATGAGCAGTTCTTC. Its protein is CASSSPPGLAGSKSSYNEQFF.

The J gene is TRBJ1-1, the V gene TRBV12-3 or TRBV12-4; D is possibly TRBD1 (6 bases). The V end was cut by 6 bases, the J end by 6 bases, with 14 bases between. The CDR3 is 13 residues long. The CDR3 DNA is TGTGCCAGCAGGGTTGGGGGGGCATCTGAAGCTTTCTTT. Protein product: CASRVGGASEAFF.

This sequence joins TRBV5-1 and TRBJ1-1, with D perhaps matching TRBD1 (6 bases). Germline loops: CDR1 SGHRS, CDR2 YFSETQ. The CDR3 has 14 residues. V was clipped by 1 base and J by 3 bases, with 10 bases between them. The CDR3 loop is CASSLTGMDTEAFF. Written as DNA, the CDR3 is TGCGCCAGCAGCTTGACAGGGATGGACACTGAAGCTTTCTTT.

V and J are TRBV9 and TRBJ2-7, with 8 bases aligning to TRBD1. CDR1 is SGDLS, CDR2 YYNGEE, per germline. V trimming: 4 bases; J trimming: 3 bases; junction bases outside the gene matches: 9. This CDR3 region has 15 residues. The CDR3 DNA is TGTGCCAGCAGCCCGACCCCAGGGGGCGTCTACGAGCAGTACTTC. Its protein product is CASSPTPGGVYEQYF.

The CDR3 sequence: CATARGEGDYGYTF. In nucleotides, the CDR3 is TGTGCCACAGCTCGAGGAGAGGGGGACTATGGCTACACCTTC. This rearrangement joins TRBV10-3 to TRBJ1-2, with D perhaps matching TRBD1 (6 bases). The germline V gene has CDR1 ENHRY and CDR2 SYGVKD. CDR3 length: 14 residues. Trimming pared 10 bases from V and 3 bases from J, leaving 18 bases between.

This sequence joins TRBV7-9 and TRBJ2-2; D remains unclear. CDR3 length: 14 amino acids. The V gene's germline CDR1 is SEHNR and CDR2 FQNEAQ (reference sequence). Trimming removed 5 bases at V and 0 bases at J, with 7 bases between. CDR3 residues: CASSPYTNTGELFF. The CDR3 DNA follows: TGTGCCAGCAGCCCGTATACGAACACCGGGGAGCTGTTTTTT.

DNA for the CDR3: TGCGCCAGCAGAAAGACTCCGAACACTGAAGCTTTCTTT. This codes for CASRKTPNTEAFF. The chain employs TRBV10-1 and TRBJ1-1; no clear D. V gave up 6 bases and J gave up 1 base, with 9 bases separating them. Germline V gene data show CDR1 as WNHNN and CDR2 as SYGVQD (reference sequence). The CDR3 length is 13 residues.

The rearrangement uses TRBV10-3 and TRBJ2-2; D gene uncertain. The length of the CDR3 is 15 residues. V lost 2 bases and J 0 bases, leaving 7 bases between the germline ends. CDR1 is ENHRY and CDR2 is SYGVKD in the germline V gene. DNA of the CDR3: TGTGCCATCAGTGAGCGGGTAACGAACACCGGGGAGCTGTTTTTT. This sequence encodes CAISERVTNTGELFF.

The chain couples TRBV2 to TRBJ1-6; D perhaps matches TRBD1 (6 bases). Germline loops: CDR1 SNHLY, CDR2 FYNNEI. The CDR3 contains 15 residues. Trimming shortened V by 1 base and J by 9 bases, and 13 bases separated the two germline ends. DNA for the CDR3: TGTGCCAGCAGTGAAGTTGGGCAGGGGTCTTCACCCCTCCACTTT. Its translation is CASSEVGQGSSPLHF.

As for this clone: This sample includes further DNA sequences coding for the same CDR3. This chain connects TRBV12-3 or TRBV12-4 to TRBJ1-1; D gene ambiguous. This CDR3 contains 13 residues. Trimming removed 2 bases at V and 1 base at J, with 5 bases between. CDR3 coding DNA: TGTGCCAGCAGTTTACGGGAGAACACTGAAGCTTTCTTT. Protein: CASSLRENTEAFF.

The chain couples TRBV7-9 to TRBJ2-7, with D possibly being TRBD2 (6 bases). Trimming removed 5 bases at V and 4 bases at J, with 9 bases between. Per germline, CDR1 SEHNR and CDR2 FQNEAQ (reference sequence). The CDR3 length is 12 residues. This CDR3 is CASSRLVYEQYF. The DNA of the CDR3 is TGTGCCAGCAGCCGACTAGTTTACGAGCAGTACTTC.

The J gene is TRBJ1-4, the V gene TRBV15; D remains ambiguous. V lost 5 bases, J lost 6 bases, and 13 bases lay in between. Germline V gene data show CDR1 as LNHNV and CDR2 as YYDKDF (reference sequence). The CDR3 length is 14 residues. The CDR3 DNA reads TGTGCCACCAGCGGCGGGGTGGGGTATGAAAAACTGTTTTTT. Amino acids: CATSGGVGYEKLFF. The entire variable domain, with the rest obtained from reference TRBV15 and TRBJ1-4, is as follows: DAMVIQNPRYQVTQFGKPVTLSCSQTLNHNVMYWYQQKSSQAPKLLFHYYDKDFNNEADTPDNFQSRRPNTSFCFLDIRSPGLGDTAMYLCATSGGVGYEKLFFGSGTQLSVL.

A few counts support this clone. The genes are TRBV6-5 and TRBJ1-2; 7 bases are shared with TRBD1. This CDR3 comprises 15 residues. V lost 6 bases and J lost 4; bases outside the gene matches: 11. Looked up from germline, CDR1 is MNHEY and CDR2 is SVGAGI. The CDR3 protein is CASSGNRGQSYGYTF. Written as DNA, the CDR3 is TGTGCCAGCAGCGGGAATAGGGGGCAGAGCTATGGCTACACCTTC.